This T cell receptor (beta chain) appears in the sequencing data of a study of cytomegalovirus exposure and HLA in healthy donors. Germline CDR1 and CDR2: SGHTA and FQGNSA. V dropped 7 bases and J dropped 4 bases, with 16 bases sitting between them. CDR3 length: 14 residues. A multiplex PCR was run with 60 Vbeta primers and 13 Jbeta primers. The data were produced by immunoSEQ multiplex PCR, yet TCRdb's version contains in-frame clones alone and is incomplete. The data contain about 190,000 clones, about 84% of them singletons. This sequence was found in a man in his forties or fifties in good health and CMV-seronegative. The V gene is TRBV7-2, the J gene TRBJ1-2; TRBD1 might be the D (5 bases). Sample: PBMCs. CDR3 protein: CASNPPDRPYGYTF. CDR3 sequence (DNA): TGTGCCAGCAATCCCCCCGACAGACCCTATGGCTACACCTTC. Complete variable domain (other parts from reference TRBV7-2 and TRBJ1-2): GAGVSQSPSNKVTEKGKDVELRCDPISGHTALYWYRQSLGQGLEFLIYFQGNSAPDKSGLPSDRFSAERTGGSVSTLTIQRTQQEDSAVYLCASNPPDRPYGYTFGSGTRLTVV.